This T cell receptor beta chain stems from a study of immune characterization of retroperitoneal liposarcoma. MiXCR, run by TCRdb on the PCR reads, gives a single entry per CDR3 protein. The sample holds fewer than 11,000 distinct CDR3 sequences; around 26% are singletons and the top ten take roughly 8.7%. This clonotype was seen a handful of times. The clonotype originates from a male donor with retroperitoneal liposarcoma. Sample: tumor tissue.

CDR3: CASSPLRVGQYF. CDR3 nucleotide sequence: TGTGCCAGCAGTCCCCTGCGGGTGGGGCAGTACTTC. The chain couples TRBV28 to TRBJ2-5; D perhaps matches TRBD2 (5 bases). There are 12 residues in the CDR3. Trimming stripped 5 bases from V and 11 bases from J, with 15 bases between. Per germline, CDR1 MDHEN and CDR2 SYDVKM.